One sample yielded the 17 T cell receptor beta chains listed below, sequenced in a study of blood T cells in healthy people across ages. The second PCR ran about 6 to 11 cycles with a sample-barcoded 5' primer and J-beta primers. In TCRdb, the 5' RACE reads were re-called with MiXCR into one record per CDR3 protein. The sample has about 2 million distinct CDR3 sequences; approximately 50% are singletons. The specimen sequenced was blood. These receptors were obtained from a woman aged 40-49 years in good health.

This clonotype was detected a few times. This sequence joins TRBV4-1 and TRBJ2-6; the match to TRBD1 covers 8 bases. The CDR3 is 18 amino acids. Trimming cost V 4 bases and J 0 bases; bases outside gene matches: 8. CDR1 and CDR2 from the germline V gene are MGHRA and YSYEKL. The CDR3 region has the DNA TGCGCCAGCAGCCTTATGGGACAGGTCATCTCTGGGGCCAACGTCCTGACTTTC. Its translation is CASSLMGQVISGANVLTF.

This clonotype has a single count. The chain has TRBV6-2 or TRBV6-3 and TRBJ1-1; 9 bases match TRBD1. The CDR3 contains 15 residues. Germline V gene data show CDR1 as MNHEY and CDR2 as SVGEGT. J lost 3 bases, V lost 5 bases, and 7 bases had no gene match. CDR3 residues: CASSTPGQGYTEAFF. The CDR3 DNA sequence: TGTGCCAGCAGTACGCCGGGACAGGGCTACACTGAAGCTTTCTTT.

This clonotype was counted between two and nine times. CDR3 nucleotide sequence: TGTGCCAGCAGCCCAGCATCGTGGGGCTACACCTTC. It yields the protein CASSPASWGYTF. V and J are TRBV7-2 and TRBJ1-2; D unresolved. The CDR3 loop spans 12 amino acids. The germline V gene has CDR1 SGHTA and CDR2 FQGNSA. The V and J ends lost 5 bases and 8 bases respectively, with 12 bases between them.

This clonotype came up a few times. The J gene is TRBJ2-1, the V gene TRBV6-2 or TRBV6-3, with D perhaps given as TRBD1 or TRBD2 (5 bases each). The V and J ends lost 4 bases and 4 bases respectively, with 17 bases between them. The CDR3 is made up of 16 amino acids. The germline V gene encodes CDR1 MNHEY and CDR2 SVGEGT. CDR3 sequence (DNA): TGTGCCAGCAGTTTGTATGGGGGAACGGGGTACAATGAGCAGTTCTTC. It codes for CASSLYGGTGYNEQFF.

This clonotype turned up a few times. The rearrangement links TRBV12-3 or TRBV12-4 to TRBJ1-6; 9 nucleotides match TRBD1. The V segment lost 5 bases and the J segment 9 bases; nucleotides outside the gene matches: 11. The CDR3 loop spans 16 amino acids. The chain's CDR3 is CASSPQSTGGFSPLHF. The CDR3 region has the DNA TGTGCCAGCAGTCCCCAAAGCACAGGGGGCTTTTCACCCCTCCACTTT.

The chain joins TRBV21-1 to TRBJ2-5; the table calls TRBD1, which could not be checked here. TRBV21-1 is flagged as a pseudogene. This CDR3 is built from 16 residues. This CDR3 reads CASGAGTPLYQETQYF. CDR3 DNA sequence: TGTGCCAGCGGGGCCGGGACGCCCCTTTATCAAGAGACCCAGTACTTC.

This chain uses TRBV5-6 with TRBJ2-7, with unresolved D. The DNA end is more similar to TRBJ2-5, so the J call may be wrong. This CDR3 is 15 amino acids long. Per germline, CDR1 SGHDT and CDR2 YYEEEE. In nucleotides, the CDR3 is TGTGCCAGCAGCTTGGGAGTGGTTAGCCAAGAGACCCAGTACTTC. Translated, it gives CASSLGVVSQETQYF.

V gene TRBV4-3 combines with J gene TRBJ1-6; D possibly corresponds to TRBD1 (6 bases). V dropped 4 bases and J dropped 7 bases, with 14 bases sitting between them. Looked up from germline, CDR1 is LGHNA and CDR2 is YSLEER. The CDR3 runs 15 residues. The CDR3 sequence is CASSPYTGSNSPLHF. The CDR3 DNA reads TGCGCCAGCAGCCCATACACAGGGAGCAATTCACCCCTCCACTTT.

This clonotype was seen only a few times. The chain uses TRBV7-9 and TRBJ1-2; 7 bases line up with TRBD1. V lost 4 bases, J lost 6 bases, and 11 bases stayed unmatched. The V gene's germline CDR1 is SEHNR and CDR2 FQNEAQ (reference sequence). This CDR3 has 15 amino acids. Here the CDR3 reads CASSSGMTGRDGYTF. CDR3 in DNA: TGTGCCAGCAGCTCCGGAATGACAGGGAGGGATGGCTACACCTTC.

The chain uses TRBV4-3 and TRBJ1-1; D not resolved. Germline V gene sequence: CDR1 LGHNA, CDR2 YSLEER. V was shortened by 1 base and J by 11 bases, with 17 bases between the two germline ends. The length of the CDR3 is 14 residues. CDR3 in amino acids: CASSQVGPPDGAFF. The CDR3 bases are TGCGCCAGCAGCCAAGTCGGTCCCCCGGACGGTGCTTTCTTT.

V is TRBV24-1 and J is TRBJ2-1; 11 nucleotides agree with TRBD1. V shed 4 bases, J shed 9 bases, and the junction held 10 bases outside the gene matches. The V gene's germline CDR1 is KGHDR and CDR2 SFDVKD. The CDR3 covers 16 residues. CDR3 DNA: TGTGCCACCAGTGACCAGGGACAGGGGGAGAGCAGTGAGCAGTTCTTC. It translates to CATSDQGQGESSEQFF.

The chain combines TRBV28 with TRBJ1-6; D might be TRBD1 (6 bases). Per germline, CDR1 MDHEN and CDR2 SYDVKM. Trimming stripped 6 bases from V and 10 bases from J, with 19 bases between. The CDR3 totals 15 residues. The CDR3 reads CASSLRQDSISPLHF. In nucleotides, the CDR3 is TGTGCCAGCAGCCTAAGACAGGACTCCATCTCACCCCTCCACTTT. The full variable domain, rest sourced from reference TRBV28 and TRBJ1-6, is DVKVTQSSRYLVKRTGEKVFLECVQDMDHENMFWYRQDPGLGLRLIYFSYDVKMKEKGDIPEGYSVSREKKERFSLILESASTNQTSMYLCASSLRQDSISPLHFGNGTRLTVT.

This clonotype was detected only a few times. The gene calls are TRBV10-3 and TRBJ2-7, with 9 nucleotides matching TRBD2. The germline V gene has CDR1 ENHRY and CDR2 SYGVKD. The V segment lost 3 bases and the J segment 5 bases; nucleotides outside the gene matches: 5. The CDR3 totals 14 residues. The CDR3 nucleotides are TGTGCCATCAGTGACCGCGGGGGGGCCGACGAGCAGTACTTC. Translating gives CAISDRGGADEQYF.

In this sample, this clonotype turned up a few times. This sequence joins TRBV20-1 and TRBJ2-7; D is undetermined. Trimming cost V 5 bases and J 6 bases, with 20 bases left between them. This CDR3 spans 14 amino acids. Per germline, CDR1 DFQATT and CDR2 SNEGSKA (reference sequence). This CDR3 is CSAEPTDPLLEQYF. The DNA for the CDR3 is TGCAGTGCTGAACCGACTGATCCGCTCCTCGAGCAGTACTTC.

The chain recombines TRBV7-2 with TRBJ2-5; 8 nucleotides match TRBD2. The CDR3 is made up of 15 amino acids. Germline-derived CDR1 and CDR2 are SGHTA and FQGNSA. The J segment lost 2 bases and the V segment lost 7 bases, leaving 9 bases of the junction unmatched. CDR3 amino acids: CASTSGGARQETQYF. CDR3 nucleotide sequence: TGTGCCAGCACCTCGGGGGGGGCCAGACAAGAGACCCAGTACTTC.

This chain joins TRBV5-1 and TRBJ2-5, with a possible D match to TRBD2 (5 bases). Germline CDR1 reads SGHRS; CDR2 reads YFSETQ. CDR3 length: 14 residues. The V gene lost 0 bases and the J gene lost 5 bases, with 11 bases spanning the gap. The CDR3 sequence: CASSLDGNMETQYF. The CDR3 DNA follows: TGCGCCAGCAGCTTGGACGGGAATATGGAGACCCAGTACTTC. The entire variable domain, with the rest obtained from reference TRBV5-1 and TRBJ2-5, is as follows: KAGVTQTPRYLIKTRGQQVTLSCSPISGHRSVSWYQQTPGQGLQFLFEYFSETQRNKGNFPGRFSGRQFSNSRSEMNVSTLELGDSALYLCASSLDGNMETQYFGPGTRLLVL.

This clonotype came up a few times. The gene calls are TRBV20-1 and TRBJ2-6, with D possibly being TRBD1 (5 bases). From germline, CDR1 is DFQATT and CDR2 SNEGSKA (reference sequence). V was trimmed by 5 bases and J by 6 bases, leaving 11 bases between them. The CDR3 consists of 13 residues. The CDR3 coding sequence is TGCAGTGCTTGGGGCGGAGAGGCCAACGTCCTGACTTTC. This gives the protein CSAWGGEANVLTF.